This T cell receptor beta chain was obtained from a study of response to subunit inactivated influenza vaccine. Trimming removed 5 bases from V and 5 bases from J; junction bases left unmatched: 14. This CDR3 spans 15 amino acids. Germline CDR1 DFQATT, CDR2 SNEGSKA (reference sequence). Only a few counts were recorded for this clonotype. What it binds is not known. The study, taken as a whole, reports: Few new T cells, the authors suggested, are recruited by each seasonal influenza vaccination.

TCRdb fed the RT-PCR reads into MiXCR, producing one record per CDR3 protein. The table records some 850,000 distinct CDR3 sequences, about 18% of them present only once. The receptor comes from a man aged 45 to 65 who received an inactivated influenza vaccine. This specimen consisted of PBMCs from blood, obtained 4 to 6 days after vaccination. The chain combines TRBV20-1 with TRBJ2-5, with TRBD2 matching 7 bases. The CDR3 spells CSAHSGYLVRETQYF. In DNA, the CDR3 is TGCAGTGCTCATAGCGGGTACCTGGTCCGGGAGACCCAGTACTTC.